The following is a T cell receptor beta chain sequence with its context. Its specificity is unknown. The sample comes from a study of T cell repertoires in cytomegalovirus infection. Study at large: Both a matching HLA type and CMV infection were indicated by public TCR beta signatures.

TCRdb itself ran the reads through MiXCR, one entry per CDR3 protein. The sample gives 250,000 to 300,000 distinct CDR3 sequences, approximately 8.3% of which show up once; over 12% is in the top ten. Overall study findings and caveats: Based on cumulative public TCR beta family frequency, carriers of CMV plus the relevant HLA were identified. HLA-C-restricted, CMV-specific TCR beta clonotypes were dominant ex vivo.

V lost 2 bases, J lost 5 bases, and 5 bases stayed unmatched. Germline V gives CDR1 LGHDT, CDR2 YNNKEL (reference sequence). The CDR3 runs to 16 residues. The sequenced material came from PBMCs. This sequence joins TRBV3-1 and TRBJ1-6; 8 bases are shared with TRBD1. The sequence was collected from a human donor in good health (CMV status not recorded). Some clones in this sample may be carry-over from other donors' samples. CDR3 protein: CASSQYSGQDNSPLHF. CDR3 in DNA: TGTGCCAGCAGCCAATACTCGGGACAGGATAATTCACCCCTCCACTTT. The whole variable domain, remainder taken from reference TRBV3-1 and TRBJ1-6, is DTAVSQTPKYLVTQMGNDKSIKCEQNLGHDTMYWYKQDSKKFLKIMFSYNNKELIINETVPNRFSPKSPDKAHLNLHINSLELGDSAVYFCASSQYSGQDNSPLHFGNGTRLTVT.